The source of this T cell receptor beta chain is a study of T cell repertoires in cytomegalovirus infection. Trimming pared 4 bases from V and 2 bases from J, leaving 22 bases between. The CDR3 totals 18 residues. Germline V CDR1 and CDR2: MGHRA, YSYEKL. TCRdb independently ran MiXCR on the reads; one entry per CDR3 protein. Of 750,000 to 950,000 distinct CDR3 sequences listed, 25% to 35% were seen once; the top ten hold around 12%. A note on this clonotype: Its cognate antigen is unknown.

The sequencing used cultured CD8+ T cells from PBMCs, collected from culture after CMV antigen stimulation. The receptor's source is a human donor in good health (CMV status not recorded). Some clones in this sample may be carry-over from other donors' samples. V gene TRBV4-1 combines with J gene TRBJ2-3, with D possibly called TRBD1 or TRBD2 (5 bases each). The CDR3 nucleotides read TGCGCCAGCAGCCCTCAAGCTGAGGGGCCCGGGGACACAGATACGCAGTATTTT. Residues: CASSPQAEGPGDTDTQYF.